This entry lists 21 T cell receptor beta chains sequenced from one sample in a study of CD8 T cells in Susac syndrome. An input of roughly 0.5 to 1 ug of RNA was subjected to reverse transcription using random hexamers. Each CDR3 protein is one row after TCRdb ran MiXCR on the immunoSEQ multiplex PCR reads. The table lists about 85,000 distinct CDR3 sequences, just under 95% of them singletons. The specimen sequenced was CD8+ T cells from PBMCs. These receptors all come from a human donor in good health.

The CDR3 sequence: CSATGTASYEQYV. DNA for the CDR3: TGCAGTGCTACCGGGACAGCGTCCTACGAGCAGTACGTC. The chain has TRBV20-1 and TRBJ2-7, with TRBD1 identical over 7 bases. V shed 4 bases, J shed 1 base, and the junction held 4 bases outside the gene matches. Germline V gives CDR1 DFQATT, CDR2 SNEGSKA (reference sequence). The CDR3 totals 13 residues.

The chain has TRBV19 and TRBJ2-7; D gene unclear. The CDR3 has 14 residues. V was clipped by 6 bases and J by 1 base, with 13 bases between them. Germline assignment: CDR1 LNHDA and CDR2 SQIVND (reference sequence). The CDR3 reads CASRKESLSYEQYF. Written as DNA, the CDR3 is TGTGCCAGTAGGAAAGAGAGCCTTTCCTACGAGCAGTACTTC.

This chain connects TRBV9 to TRBJ1-3; D remains ambiguous. Trimming removed 2 bases at V and 5 bases at J, with 5 bases between. Germline CDR1 and CDR2: SGDLS and YYNGEE. CDR3 length equals 12 residues. CDR3 residues: CASSVDRNTIYF. CDR3 DNA sequence: TGTGCCAGCAGCGTCGACCGAAACACCATATATTTT.

Only one count was recorded for this clonotype. The chain joins TRBV24-1 to TRBJ2-2; no firm D call. V was shortened by 5 bases and J by 3 bases, with 9 bases between the two germline ends. The CDR3 totals 14 residues. Germline assignment: CDR1 KGHDR and CDR2 SFDVKD. CDR3 DNA: TGTGCCACCAGTGCCACTGGGTACACCGGGGAGCTGTTTTTT. Its protein is CATSATGYTGELFF.

This clonotype occurred once. This chain links TRBV5-4 with TRBJ2-1, with 10 bases fitting TRBD1. V shed 4 bases, J shed 3 bases, and the junction held 7 bases outside the gene matches. Germline values: CDR1 SGHNT, CDR2 YYREEE (reference sequence). This CDR3 spans 16 amino acids. CDR3 sequence: CASSPGTGDGYNEQFF. The CDR3 region has the DNA TGTGCCAGCAGCCCCGGGACAGGGGACGGCTACAATGAGCAGTTCTTC.

The chain is built from TRBV3-1 and TRBJ2-2; 8 nucleotides line up with TRBD2. Losses at the gene ends were 8 bases for V and 6 bases for J; bases not matched to a gene: 2. This CDR3 contains 12 residues. Germline CDR1 and CDR2: LGHDT and YNNKEL (reference sequence). The CDR3 here is CASAGGAGELFF. In nucleotides, the CDR3 is TGTGCCAGCGCCGGGGGGGCCGGGGAGCTGTTTTTT.

The chain employs TRBV3-1 and TRBJ2-5; possibly TRBD1 for D (5 bases). The CDR3 runs 15 residues. Germline-derived CDR1 and CDR2 are LGHDT and YNNKEL (reference sequence). Trimming pared 2 bases from V and 1 base from J, leaving 11 bases between. For the CDR3, the DNA is TGTGCCAGCAGCCAATTCTACAGGTCCCAAGAGACCCAGTACTTC. Translation: CASSQFYRSQETQYF.

The V and J genes are TRBV9 and TRBJ1-1; no clear D. The germline V gene has CDR1 SGDLS and CDR2 YYNGEE. V lost 0 bases, J lost 2 bases, and 8 bases lay in between. The CDR3 is made up of 14 amino acids. DNA for the CDR3: TGTGCCAGCAGCGTAGTAACCGCAAACACTGAAGCTTTCTTT. This codes for CASSVVTANTEAFF.

This chain links TRBV3-1 with TRBJ1-2, with D perhaps matching TRBD1 (5 bases). Trimming removed 4 bases from V and 14 bases from J, with 17 bases in between. Germline lookup yields CDR1 LGHDT and CDR2 YNNKEL (reference sequence). The CDR3 runs 12 residues. CDR3 bases: TGTGCCAGCAGCCCAACCCGACAGCCAGGGACCTTC. This encodes CASSPTRQPGTF.

The chain recombines TRBV23-1 with TRBJ1-4; D gene uncertain. TRBV23-1 qualifies as an ORF whose function is uncertain. The V end was cut by 4 bases, the J end by 0 bases, with 24 bases between. This CDR3 is 20 amino acids long. The CDR3 DNA sequence: TGCGCCAGCAGTCCATGCCGGGAGCACAGAGTTGGGGCAACTAATGAAAAACTGTTTTTT. It specifies CASSPCREHRVGATNEKLFF.

V is TRBV29-1 and J is TRBJ1-1; D remains unclear. V gave up 8 bases and J gave up 2 bases, with 15 bases separating them. The CDR3 consists of 13 residues. Germline CDR1 and CDR2: SQVTM and ANQGSEA. CDR3 amino acids: CSSRLQANTEAFF. CDR3 nucleotide sequence: TGCAGCTCCAGACTTCAGGCAAACACTGAAGCTTTCTTT. The variable domain in full, completed from reference TRBV29-1 and TRBJ1-1, reads SAVISQKPSRDICQRGTSLTIQCQVDSQVTMMFWYRQQPGQSLTLIATANQGSEATYESGFVIDKFPISRPNLTFSTLTVSNMSPEDSSIYLCSSRLQANTEAFFGQGTRLTVV.

The table lists this clonotype with a few counts. In DNA form, the CDR3 reads TGTGCCACCAGTGTTCAGGGAAAACACAATGAGCAGTTCTTC. This encodes CATSVQGKHNEQFF. The rearrangement links TRBV24-1 to TRBJ2-1; the D gene is possibly TRBD1 (5 bases). Per the germline V gene, CDR1 is KGHDR and CDR2 is SFDVKD. This CDR3 is built from 14 residues. V was clipped by 5 bases and J by 5 bases, with 12 bases between them.

This chain joins TRBV20-1 and TRBJ2-1; D is ambiguous. CDR3 length equals 18 residues. Trimming took 1 base from V and 6 from J, leaving 25 bases between them. Looked up from germline, CDR1 is DFQATT and CDR2 is SNEGSKA (reference sequence). The CDR3 spells CSARVRLNRPRAANEQFF. In nucleotides, the CDR3 is TGCAGTGCTAGAGTCCGCCTCAACCGGCCTCGGGCGGCCAATGAGCAGTTCTTC.

The chain combines TRBV15 with TRBJ1-5; D not certain. Germline loops: CDR1 LNHNV, CDR2 YYDKDF (reference sequence). The CDR3 is 15 residues long. Trimming removed 3 bases from V and 0 bases from J, with 9 bases in between. CDR3 sequence (DNA): TGTGCCACCAGCAGGGGAGAATATAGCAATCAGCCCCAGCATTTT. This encodes CATSRGEYSNQPQHF.

The rearrangement links TRBV27 to TRBJ1-2, with unresolved D. Per germline, CDR1 MNHEY and CDR2 SMNVEV (reference sequence). CDR3 size: 14 residues. V gave up 5 bases and J gave up 3 bases, with 13 bases separating them. CDR3 bases: TGTGCCAGCAGTCCCACCCACGGGGACTATGGCTACACCTTC. Protein: CASSPTHGDYGYTF.

The chain couples TRBV3-1 to TRBJ2-5, with TRBD2 as a possible D gene (6 bases). The germline V and J ends were trimmed by 3 bases and 1 base, with 15 bases remaining between them. Germline CDR1 and CDR2: LGHDT and YNNKEL (reference sequence). The CDR3 loop spans 16 amino acids. The CDR3 sequence is CASSQGIRGTQETQYF. As DNA, the CDR3 is TGTGCCAGCAGCCAGGGTATCCGGGGGACCCAAGAGACCCAGTACTTC.

The chain recombines TRBV9 with TRBJ1-1; no definite D call. This CDR3 has 13 residues. Trimming removed 0 bases from V and 1 base from J, with 4 bases in between. CDR1 is SGDLS, CDR2 YYNGEE, per germline. CDR3 amino acids: CASSVERNTEAFF. CDR3 coding DNA: TGTGCCAGCAGCGTAGAAAGGAACACTGAAGCTTTCTTT.

The chain couples TRBV19 to TRBJ2-2, with D possibly TRBD2 on 5 matching bases. This CDR3 is built from 17 residues. The germline CDR1 and CDR2 sequences are LNHDA and SQIVND (reference sequence). V gave up 3 bases and J gave up 4 bases, with 18 bases separating them. This chain's CDR3 is CASSIITNPGSTGELFF. CDR3 nucleotides: TGTGCCAGTAGTATCATTACCAATCCGGGGAGCACCGGGGAGCTGTTTTTT.

This clonotype has more than one count but fewer than ten. The rearrangement links TRBV7-2 to TRBJ2-7; D perhaps matches TRBD1 (6 bases). From germline, CDR1 is SGHTA and CDR2 FQGNSA. Trimming took 1 base from V and 4 from J, leaving 17 bases between them. The CDR3 totals 16 residues. The CDR3 sequence is CASSLEGEPLSYEQYF. The CDR3 region has the DNA TGTGCCAGCAGCTTAGAGGGGGAACCTCTGAGTTACGAGCAGTACTTC.

The chain joins TRBV28 to TRBJ2-2; D might be TRBD1 (7 bases). The CDR3 totals 15 residues. CDR1 and CDR2 from the germline V gene are MDHEN and SYDVKM. Trimming stripped 3 bases from V and 4 bases from J, with 12 bases between. The CDR3 here is CASSFPGGGTGELFF. CDR3 coding DNA: TGTGCCAGCAGTTTTCCAGGGGGAGGCACCGGGGAGCTGTTTTTT.

The rearrangement links TRBV25-1 to TRBJ1-1; D is undetermined. Germline values: CDR1 MGHDK, CDR2 SYGVNS. The length of the CDR3 is 15 residues. Trimming removed 1 base from V and 7 bases from J, with 16 bases in between. The CDR3 region is CASSELGSLVSEAFF. CDR3 nucleotides: TGTGCCAGCAGTGAATTGGGGAGCCTTGTTAGTGAAGCTTTCTTT.